Shown below are 4 T cell receptor beta chains from a single sample sequenced in a study of T cell repertoires and HLA-DP antigens. Antigen specificity for these receptors is unknown. Generated by immunoSEQ multiplex PCR, the TCRdb table keeps only in-frame clones and is missing some. The profile shows approximately 100,000 clones, around nine tenths of them singletons. Sequenced: CD4+ T cells from PBMCs. The receptor source for this set is a man aged 45-65 years in good health and CMV-seronegative.

The V gene is TRBV19, the J gene TRBJ2-3; D is possibly TRBD2 (6 bases). The CDR3 consists of 14 residues. V lost 5 bases and J lost 2, with 11 bases in between. Germline CDR1 LNHDA, CDR2 SQIVND (reference sequence). Here the CDR3 reads CASSLLLATDTQYF. CDR3 sequence (DNA): TGTGCCAGTAGTTTACTACTAGCCACAGATACGCAGTATTTT.

The chain employs TRBV6-1 and TRBJ1-1; no reliable D call. CDR3 size: 14 residues. The germline V and J ends were trimmed by 10 bases and 1 base, with 16 bases remaining between them. CDR1 is MNHNS and CDR2 is SASEGT in the germline V gene. Written as DNA, the CDR3 is TGTGCCACTGAAATACCCGGTGGGAACACTGAAGCTTTCTTT. Protein product: CATEIPGGNTEAFF.

This chain uses TRBV19 with TRBJ1-2, with D hard to call. V was pared by 1 base and J by 2 bases, with 8 bases between. CDR1 is LNHDA and CDR2 is SQIVND in the germline V gene (reference sequence). CDR3 length: 14 residues. The CDR3, as DNA: TGTGCCAGTAGTATAGGTCAAAAGAACTATGGCTACACCTTC. Its translation: CASSIGQKNYGYTF.

The V and J genes are TRBV11-2 and TRBJ2-3; 12 nucleotides align to TRBD2. J gave up 4 bases and V 4 bases, and 3 bases lay outside the gene matches. Germline assignment: CDR1 SGHAT and CDR2 FQNNGV. The CDR3 runs 15 residues. CDR3 protein: CASSSGLAGSDTQYF. CDR3 nucleotides: TGTGCCAGCAGCTCCGGACTAGCGGGGTCAGATACGCAGTATTTT.